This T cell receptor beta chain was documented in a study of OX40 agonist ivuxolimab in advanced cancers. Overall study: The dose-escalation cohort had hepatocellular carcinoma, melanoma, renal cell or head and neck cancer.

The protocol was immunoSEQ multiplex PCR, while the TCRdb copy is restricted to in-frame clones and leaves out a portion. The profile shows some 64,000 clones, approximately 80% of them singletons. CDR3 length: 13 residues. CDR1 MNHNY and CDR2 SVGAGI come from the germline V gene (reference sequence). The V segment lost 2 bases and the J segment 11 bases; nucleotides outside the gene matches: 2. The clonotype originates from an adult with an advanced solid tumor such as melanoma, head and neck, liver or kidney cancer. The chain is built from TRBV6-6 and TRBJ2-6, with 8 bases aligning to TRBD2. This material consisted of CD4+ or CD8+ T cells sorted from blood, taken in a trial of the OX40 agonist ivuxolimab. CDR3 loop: CASSYLAGYVLTF. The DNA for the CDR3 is TGTGCCAGCAGTTACCTAGCGGGTTACGTCCTGACTTTC.